This T cell receptor (beta chain) originates from a study of T cells after yellow fever vaccination. Note on this clonotype: The antigen is unknown.

General observations from the study: The secondary response was weaker but peaked faster, day 5 versus 15. Re-detected after boosting: most primary clones, almost 98% of CD4 and roughly 88% of CD8.

TCRdb re-derived calls from the 5' RACE reads in MiXCR, one entry per CDR3 protein. The table shows around 300,000 distinct CDR3 sequences, with roughly 13% occurring only once. This clonotype was obtained from a man under 40 who received the YFV17D yellow fever vaccine. The source material was CD4+ T cells sorted from PBMCs, sampled 45 days after the yellow fever booster vaccination.

In DNA form, the CDR3 reads TGTGCCAGCTCACCCCAGGGGGGCGGGAGCTCCTACAATGAGCAGTTCTTC. Protein sequence: CASSPQGGGSSYNEQFF. This chain uses TRBV18 with TRBJ2-1; either TRBD1 or TRBD2 may fit D (7 bases each). The germline CDR1 and CDR2 sequences are KGHSH and LQKENI. Trimming cost V 3 bases and J 0 bases, with 15 bases left between them. This CDR3 is 17 amino acids long.